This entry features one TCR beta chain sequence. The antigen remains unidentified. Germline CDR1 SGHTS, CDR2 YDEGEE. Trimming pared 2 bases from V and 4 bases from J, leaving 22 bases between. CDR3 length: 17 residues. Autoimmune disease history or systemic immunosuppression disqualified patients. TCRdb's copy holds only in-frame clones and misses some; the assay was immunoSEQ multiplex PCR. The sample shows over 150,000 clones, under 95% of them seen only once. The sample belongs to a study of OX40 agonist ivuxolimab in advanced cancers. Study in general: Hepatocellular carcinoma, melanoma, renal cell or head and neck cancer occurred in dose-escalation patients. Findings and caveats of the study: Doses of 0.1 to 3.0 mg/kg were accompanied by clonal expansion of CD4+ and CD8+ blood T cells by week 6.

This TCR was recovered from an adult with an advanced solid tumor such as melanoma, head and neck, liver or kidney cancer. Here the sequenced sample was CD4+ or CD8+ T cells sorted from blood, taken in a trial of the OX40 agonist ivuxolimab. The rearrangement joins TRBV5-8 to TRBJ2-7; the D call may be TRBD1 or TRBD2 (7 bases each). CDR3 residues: CASSLSPFRQGGYEQYF. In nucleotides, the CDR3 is TGTGCCAGCAGCTTATCCCCCTTCAGGCAGGGGGGGTACGAGCAGTACTTC.